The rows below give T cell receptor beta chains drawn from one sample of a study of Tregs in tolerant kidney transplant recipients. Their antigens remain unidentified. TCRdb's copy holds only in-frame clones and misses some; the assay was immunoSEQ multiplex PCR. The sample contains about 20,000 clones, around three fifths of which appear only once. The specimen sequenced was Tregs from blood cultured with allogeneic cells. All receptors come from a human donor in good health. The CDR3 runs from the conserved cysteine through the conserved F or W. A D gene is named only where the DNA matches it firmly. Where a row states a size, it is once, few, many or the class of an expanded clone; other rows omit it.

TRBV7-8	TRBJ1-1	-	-	TGTGCCAGCAGCTTCGTTCTAACAACTGAAGCTTTCTTT	CASSFVLTTEAFF
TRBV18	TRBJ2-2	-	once	TGTGCCAGCTCACCACCATGGGGCGGAGCGAACACCGGGGAGCTGTTTTTT	CASSPPWGGANTGELFF
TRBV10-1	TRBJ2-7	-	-	TGCGCCAGCAGTGACGGGGGGCGCGACGAGCAGTACTTC	CASSDGGRDEQYF
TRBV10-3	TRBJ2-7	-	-	TGTGCCATCAGCGGATTCCAGGGGACCTCCTACGAGCAGTACTTC	CAISGFQGTSYEQYF
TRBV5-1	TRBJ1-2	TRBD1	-	TGCGCCAGCAGCTTGCTGGACAGGGGGCTGGATGGCTACACCTTC	CASSLLDRGLDGYTF
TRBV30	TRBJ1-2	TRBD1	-	TGTGCCCAAACAGGGGACGGTTATGGCTACACCTTC	CAQTGDGYGYTF
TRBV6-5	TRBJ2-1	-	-	TGTGCCAGCAGTCGAGACCGGTCCTACAATGAGCAGTTCTTC	CASSRDRSYNEQFF
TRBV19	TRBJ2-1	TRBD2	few	TGTGCCAGTAGTATATTAGCGGGGGGTCACAATGAGCAGTTCTTC	CASSILAGGHNEQFF
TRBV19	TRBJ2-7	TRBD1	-	TGTGCCAGTAGTGTAACCGGGACAGGGGTTTCCGAGCAGTACTTC	CASSVTGTGVSEQYF
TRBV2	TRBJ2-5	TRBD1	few	TGTGCCAGCAGAGTCCTGCAGGGGGCTTGGGAGACCCAGTACTTC	CASRVLQGAWETQYF
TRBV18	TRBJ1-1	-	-	TGTGCCAGCTCACCAAGGGAGACGCAACTGGCTTTCTTT	CASSPRETQLAFF
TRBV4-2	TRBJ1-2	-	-	TGTGCCAGCAGCCCGAAGGTTGCGGCAGGGAATGGCTACACCTTC	CASSPKVAAGNGYTF
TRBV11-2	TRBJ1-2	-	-	TGTGCCAGCAGCCCTGGACAATCCTATGGCTACACCTTC	CASSPGQSYGYTF
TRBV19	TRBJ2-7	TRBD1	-	TGTGCCAGTAGAACCCGTCCGGGACAGTCCTACGAGCAGTACTTC	CASRTRPGQSYEQYF
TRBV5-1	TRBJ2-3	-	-	TGCGCCAGCAGCTTGGTGGCTAGCGGCACAGATACGCAGTATTTT	CASSLVASGTDTQYF
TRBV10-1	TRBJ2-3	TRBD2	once	TGCGCCAGCAGGCAGGGACTAGCGAGCACAGATACGCAGTATTTT	CASRQGLASTDTQYF
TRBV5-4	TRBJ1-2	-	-	TGTGCCAGCAGCTTGGCCGGACAGTATGGCTACACCTTC	CASSLAGQYGYTF
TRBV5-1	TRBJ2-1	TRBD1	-	TGCGCCAGCAGCCCAGGGGGACAGCAAAATGAGCAGTTCTTC	CASSPGGQQNEQFF
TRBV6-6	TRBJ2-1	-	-	TGTGCCAGCGGGAGCCACGAGGGGGGCCCCTACAATGAGCAGTTCTTC	CASGSHEGGPYNEQFF
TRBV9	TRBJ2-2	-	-	TGTGCCAGCAGCGTAGCCCCGGGGTACACCGGGGAGCTGTTTTTT	CASSVAPGYTGELFF
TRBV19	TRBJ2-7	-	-	TGTGCCAGTCAGGGAGGTCCTACCTACGAGCAGTACTTC	CASQGGPTYEQYF
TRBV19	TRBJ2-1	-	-	TGTGCCAGTACCTTGAGCGGCTCCTACAATGAGCAGTTCTTC	CASTLSGSYNEQFF
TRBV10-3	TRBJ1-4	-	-	TGTGCCATCAGGAGGGGTCTGGAAGAAAAACTGTTTTTT	CAIRRGLEEKLFF
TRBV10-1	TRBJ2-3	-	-	TGCGCCAGCAGTGGGGACTCAACAGATACGCAGTATTTT	CASSGDSTDTQYF
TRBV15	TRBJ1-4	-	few	TGTGCCACCAGCAGAGATCTAGGGTACGCAACTAATGAAAAACTGTTTTTT	CATSRDLGYATNEKLFF
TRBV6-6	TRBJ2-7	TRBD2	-	TGTGCCAGCAGTAGAGAGCGGGGGGCCTCCTACGAGCAGTACTTC	CASSRERGASYEQYF
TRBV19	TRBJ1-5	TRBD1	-	TGTGCCAGTAGTACCACAGGGGGTGGGAGTCAGCCCCAGCATTTT	CASSTTGGGSQPQHF
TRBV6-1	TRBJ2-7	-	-	TGTGCCAGCAGTCTCGTCGGTAGCGGTTCCTACGAGCAGTACTTC	CASSLVGSGSYEQYF
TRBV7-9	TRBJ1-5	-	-	TGTGCCAGCAGCTTAGATAATTTGCTGACGGGCAATCAGCCCCAGCATTTT	CASSLDNLLTGNQPQHF
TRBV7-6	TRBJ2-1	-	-	TGTGCCAGCAGCTCACCGGGACACCTTTACAATGAGCAGTTCTTC	CASSSPGHLYNEQFF
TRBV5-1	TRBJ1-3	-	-	TGCGCCAGCAGCCCGATCCCCCCCGGGGGGGCGACAGCTGGAAACACCATATATTTT	CASSPIPPGGATAGNTIYF
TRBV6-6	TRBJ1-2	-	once	TGTGCCAGCAGTTACTCGTGGGGAAATGGCTACACCTTC	CASSYSWGNGYTF
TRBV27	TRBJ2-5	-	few	TGTGCCAGCAGTACGATGAACCAAGAGACCCAGTACTTC	CASSTMNQETQYF